This TCR beta chain originates from a study of STAT5B mutations in CD4+ large granular lymphocyte leukemia. Study-wide findings and caveats: Patient CD4-sorted repertoires stayed more clonal than healthy ones after leukemic-clone removal.

Using immunoSEQ multiplex PCR, the repertoire was profiled, and TCRdb retains in-frame clones only, with some absent. Of about 1,600 clones listed, about three quarters are singletons. Points on this clone: What it recognizes is unknown.

The specimen sequenced was PBMCs. The TCR originated in a woman aged 70-85 years with CD4+ T-cell large granular lymphocyte leukemia.

CDR3 loop: CASSDQGTGNTIYF. For the CDR3, the DNA is TGTGCCAGCAGTGACCAGGGAACTGGAAACACCATATATTTT. V and J are TRBV2 and TRBJ1-3; TRBD1 might be the D (5 bases). Germline values: CDR1 SNHLY, CDR2 FYNNEI. The V end was cut by 3 bases, the J end by 2 bases, with 8 bases between. The CDR3 covers 14 residues.